The present T cell receptor (beta chain) was sequenced within a study of beta chain features in type 1 diabetes. Study results and limitations: Among all four CD4+ subsets, Type 1 diabetes patients had TCRB CDR3s that were moderately but significantly shorter.

Sequenced material consisted of expressed TCRB transcripts (all of the isolated RNA was reverse transcribed). TCRdb keeps only in-frame clones here, not all; method: immunoSEQ multiplex PCR. The sample has 150,000 to 170,000 clones, 9% to 12% seen once. This clone was observed a few times. Its target is unknown. This CDR3 is built from 13 residues. Trimming cost V 5 bases and J 10 bases; bases outside gene matches: 9. Germline values: CDR1 SGHTA, CDR2 FQGNSA. This TCR came from a young man with type 1 diabetes. The sample taken for sequencing was central memory CD4+ T cells from blood. This sequence joins TRBV7-2 and TRBJ2-5; 8 bases line up with TRBD2. CDR3 sequence (DNA): TGTGCCAGCAGCCCTCTCGCGGGAGGTCTCCAGTACTTC. It yields the protein CASSPLAGGLQYF.